This T cell receptor beta chain was captured in a study of CD8 T cells in Susac syndrome. RNA in amounts of about 0.5 to 1 ug was reverse transcribed with random hexamers. TCRdb ran MiXCR on the immunoSEQ multiplex PCR reads and lists one entry per CDR3 protein. This table holds 150,000 to 200,000 distinct CDR3 sequences, around 93% found once. The authors sequenced TCR beta from blood CD8+ and CD4+ T cells. The V gene lost 6 bases and the J gene lost 3 bases, with 9 bases spanning the gap. CDR1 is ENHRY, CDR2 SYGVKD, per germline. The CDR3 contains 12 residues. Sequencing was done on a sample of CD4+ T cells from PBMCs. This chain uses TRBV10-3 with TRBJ2-7, with D hard to call. The receptor comes from a human donor with multiple sclerosis. Here the CDR3 reads CAISPSGYEQYF. In DNA, the CDR3 is TGTGCCATCAGCCCATCTGGCTACGAGCAGTACTTC.